This TCR beta chain stems from a study of healthy donors' naive CD4 and CD8 T cells. The ends were cut back, 8 bases at V and 4 bases at J, with 17 bases in the middle. Germline assignment: CDR1 SGHAT and CDR2 FQDESV (reference sequence). This CDR3 region has 14 residues. TCR libraries were built from approximately 490 ng of total RNA by linear amplification. One entry per CDR3 protein results from TCRdb running MiXCR on the reads. The repertoire consists of approximately 200,000 distinct CDR3 sequences, with around 80% occurring once and the leading ten covering about 2.1%. This clonotype originated in a pool of human donors in good health; the sample pools cells from several healthy donors. The chain has TRBV11-1 and TRBJ1-1; TRBD1 is a possible D gene (5 bases). The sample comprised naive CD4+ and CD8+ T cells sorted from blood, pooled from several donors. The CDR3 DNA follows: TGTGCCAGCTCTTGGCAGGACAACCCCACTGAAGCTTTCTTT. This codes for CASSWQDNPTEAFF. Combining the CDR3 with reference TRBV11-1 and TRBJ1-1 gives the whole variable domain EAEVAQSPRYKITEKSQAVAFWCDPISGHATLYWYRQILGQGPELLVQFQDESVVDDSQLPKDRFSAERLKGVDSTLKIQPAELGDSAMYLCASSWQDNPTEAFFGQGTRLTVV.